This paragraph reports one T cell receptor beta chain. This clone was counted once. Its antigen has not been determined. There are no base qualities to consult, and no much larger clone falls within one base. The data originate from a study of identifying expanded T cells in peripheral blood (dated by TCRdb to the late 2010s). Context from the whole study: Technical replicates were generated by sequencing separate aliquots of the same genomic DNA pool, and four replicates were compared pairwise.

The junction shows trimming of 0 bases on V and 5 bases on J, plus 7 bases between the germline ends. The CDR3 runs 13 amino acids, cysteine and phenylalanine included. Solely the CDR3 DNA is kept, with 39 bases framed from the first base. In the germline V gene, CDR1 corresponds to SGHDT and CDR2 to YYEEEE. TCRbeta CDR3 regions were profiled with the immunoSEQ Assay using bias-controlled multiplex PCR amplification of genomic DNA. In the source study's methods: The absolute abundance of each unique TCRbeta CDR3 region was quantified after sequences were collapsed and filtered. Differential abundance was tested with two models: a binomial (Fisher-equivalent) model and a beta-binomial model that adds time-dependent variance fitted from healthy donors. Clones with fewer than 5 combined templates were excluded, and clones with Benjamini-Hochberg FDR below 0.01 were called differentially abundant. The form v = (b*log(k)+a)^2 was used to model beta-binomial variance as a function of total template count across the two samples. This immuneACCESS table, as held by TCRdb, lists in-frame sequences with V and J called but not all clones. Of the missing ones, under half trace to an unresolved V gene in checked studies; the others have no known cause. V, J and clone size derive from that table, while D and trimming were established from the DNA sequence. The table for this sample lists around 68,000 clones; more than 70% of them were counted only once. The biggest ten clones account for under 5% of the sample.

No immune events such as infections were documented for the healthy donors during the collection period. To calibrate time-dependent variance in a beta-binomial model of T-cell clone differential abundance, blood repertoires from healthy donors were used as a training cohort. The training cohort comprised 10 healthy donors, 3 female and 7 male. The donors were between roughly 25 and 70 years old, with an average age of roughly 40 years. Obtained from a commercial supplier, whole blood was collected from each healthy donor at three time points set two weeks apart. For immunosequencing, genomic DNA was extracted from unsorted whole blood. Findings and caveats that apply to the study as a whole: The authors expected biological variance in healthy repertoires might increase further over much longer intervals such as months to years. Roughly 1.2 differentially abundant clones were flagged by the binomial model between technical replicates, whereas about 15 and 18 were flagged over approximately two weeks and four weeks, respectively. In all healthy donors, the variance in clone template counts between samples taken roughly 14 days apart rose significantly as total template count increased. Across all healthy-donor time intervals, the beta-binomial model significantly cut both the number of clones called differentially abundant and the false-positive rate.

Sequenced input: blood. The clonotype originates from a person aged 18 to 70 in good health. The chain employs TRBV5-6 and TRBJ2-3; a tentative D call is TRBD2 (5 bases match). The CDR3 loop reads CASSLAGIDTQYF. In nucleotide form, the sequence is TGTGCCAGCAGCTTGGCGGGGATAGATACGCAGTATTTT.